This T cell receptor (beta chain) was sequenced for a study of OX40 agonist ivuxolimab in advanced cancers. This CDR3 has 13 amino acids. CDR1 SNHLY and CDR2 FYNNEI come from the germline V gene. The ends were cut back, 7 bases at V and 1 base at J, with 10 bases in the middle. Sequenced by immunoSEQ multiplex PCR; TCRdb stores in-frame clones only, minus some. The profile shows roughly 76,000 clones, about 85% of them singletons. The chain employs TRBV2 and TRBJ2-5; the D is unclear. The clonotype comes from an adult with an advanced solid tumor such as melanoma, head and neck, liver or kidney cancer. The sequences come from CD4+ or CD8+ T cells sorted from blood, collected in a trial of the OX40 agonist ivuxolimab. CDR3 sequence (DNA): TGTGCCAGCACTTGGAACTCCCAAGAGACCCAGTACTTC. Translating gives CASTWNSQETQYF.